This TCR beta chain appears in the sequencing data of a study of T cells in Graves' hyperthyroidism and ophthalmopathy. RNA transcripts served as the template for amplifying TCR beta CDR3 regions. The TCR CDR3 was amplified in a first-round RT-PCR using the HTBI primer set. TCRdb independently ran MiXCR on the multiplex PCR reads; one entry per CDR3 protein. The profile shows hundreds of thousands of distinct CDR3 sequences, roughly 20% of them singletons. The sample holds many counts of this clonotype. Its target is not known. Findings of the study overall: Ophthalmopathy could be told apart from stable hyperthyroidism with a 13 V-J model.

V shed 5 bases and J 5 bases; nucleotides not matched to a gene: 9. Germline loops: CDR1 SGHTA, CDR2 FQGTGA. The CDR3 is 15 residues long. Sequenced material: blood. The chain recombines TRBV7-3 with TRBJ2-1; 7 bases are shared with TRBD1. This TCR was recovered from a man aged 25-40 years with Graves' ophthalmopathy. CDR3 sequence: CASSEQGTGDNEQFF. The CDR3, as DNA: TGTGCCAGCAGCGAACAGGGGACGGGTGACAATGAGCAGTTCTTC. Full variable domain (outside the CDR3, taken from reference TRBV7-3 and TRBJ2-1): GAGVSQTPSNKVTEKGKYVELRCDPISGHTALYWYRQSLGQGPEFLIYFQGTGAADDSGLPNDRFFAVRPEGSVSTLKIQRTERGDSAVYLCASSEQGTGDNEQFFGPGTRLTVL.